One and the same sample provided the 13 T cell receptor beta chains below, sequenced in a study of T-cell reconstitution after alpha-beta-depleted transplantation in children. TCRbeta library preparation incorporated unique molecular identifiers. A single record per CDR3 protein comes from TCRdb applying MiXCR to the PCR reads. The repertoire holds around 450,000 distinct CDR3 sequences, with under 20% as singletons. The sequencing here drew on PBMCs, mostly from graft donor cells, taken 360 days after TCRalphabeta/CD19-depleted stem cell transplant. Every receptor here comes from a boy under two years old who had a stem cell transplant for Wiskott-Aldrich syndrome, so the T cells may come from the graft donor.

This clonotype was counted only a few times. CDR3 coding DNA: TGTGCCAGCAGCATCGGGGGAGGGGGGGATACGCAGTATTTT. It is translated as CASSIGGGGDTQYF. The genes are TRBV7-8 and TRBJ2-3, with D tentatively TRBD2 (7 bases). The CDR3 totals 14 residues. In germline, CDR1 is SGHVS, CDR2 FQNEAQ. V lost 5 bases to trimming and J lost 6 bases, with 15 bases between them. Full variable domain (remainder filled in from reference TRBV7-8 and TRBJ2-3): GAGVSQSPRYKVAKRGQDVALRCDPISGHVSLFWYQQALGQGPEFLTYFQNEAQLDKSGLPSDRFFAERPEGSVSTLKIQRTQQEDSAVYLCASSIGGGGDTQYFGPGTRLTVL.

The chain recombines TRBV5-1 with TRBJ2-7; 10 nucleotides agree with TRBD2. V lost 4 bases, J lost 4 bases, and 5 bases stayed unmatched. CDR1 and CDR2 (germline): SGHRS, YFSETQ. There are 14 residues in the CDR3. CDR3 residues: CASSSSGRFYEQYF. The DNA for the CDR3 is TGCGCCAGCAGCAGTAGCGGGAGGTTTTACGAGCAGTACTTC. The entire variable domain, with the rest obtained from reference TRBV5-1 and TRBJ2-7, is as follows: KAGVTQTPRYLIKTRGQQVTLSCSPISGHRSVSWYQQTPGQGLQFLFEYFSETQRNKGNFPGRFSGRQFSNSRSEMNVSTLELGDSALYLCASSSSGRFYEQYFGPGTRLTVT.

The chain is built from TRBV6-5 and TRBJ2-1; a possible D gene is TRBD2 (6 bases). CDR1 and CDR2 (germline): MNHEY, SVGAGI. The CDR3 has 16 residues. V dropped 0 bases and J dropped 4 bases, with 13 bases sitting between them. The CDR3 coding sequence is TGTGCCAGCAGTTACTCAGTGGGACTTGCATACAATGAGCAGTTCTTC. Amino acids: CASSYSVGLAYNEQFF.

The chain has TRBV6-9 and TRBJ2-7; D is unresolved. The CDR3 covers 13 residues. V was clipped by 1 base and J by 6 bases, with 10 bases between them. Germline values: CDR1 MNHGY, CDR2 SVAAGI. The CDR3 here is CASSYFCGSEQYF. The DNA of the CDR3 is TGTGCCAGCAGTTATTTCTGTGGGTCCGAGCAGTACTTC.

This clonotype came up a few times. This chain connects TRBV9 to TRBJ2-5, with D unresolved. Trimming left V 4 bases short and J 5 bases short, with 12 bases between. The CDR3 spans 13 residues. CDR1 and CDR2 from the germline V gene are SGDLS and YYNGEE. DNA for the CDR3: TGTGCCAGCAGCCCCCACGCGCGGGAGACCCAGTACTTC. Amino acids: CASSPHARETQYF.

This clonotype has more than one count but fewer than ten. The chain joins TRBV12-3 or TRBV12-4 to TRBJ2-7, with a tentative D call TRBD2 (6 bases). The CDR3 contains 15 residues. V lost 4 bases and J 2 bases, leaving 15 bases between the germline ends. The CDR3 sequence: CASSYQLAPTYEQYF. CDR3 nucleotide sequence: TGTGCCAGCAGTTATCAACTAGCTCCCACCTACGAGCAGTACTTC.

This rearrangement joins TRBV7-9 to TRBJ2-1, with a possible D match to TRBD1 (5 bases). CDR1 SEHNR and CDR2 FQNEAQ come from the germline V gene (reference sequence). The CDR3 runs to 15 residues. V shed 1 base and J shed 7 bases, with 14 bases lying between them. DNA of the CDR3: TGTGCCAGCAGCTTAGTTGTGGGGCGCATAAATGAGCAGTTCTTC. This codes for CASSLVVGRINEQFF. Using reference TRBV7-9 and TRBJ2-1 for the parts outside the CDR3, the full variable domain is DTGVSQNPRHKITKRGQNVTFRCDPISEHNRLYWYRQTLGQGPEFLTYFQNEAQLEKSRLLSDRFSAERPKGSFSTLEIQRTEQGDSAMYLCASSLVVGRINEQFFGPGTRLTVL.

The chain couples TRBV5-1 to TRBJ2-2; D call uncertain. The V and J ends lost 3 bases and 4 bases respectively, with 7 bases between them. The length of the CDR3 is 13 residues. Per the germline V gene, CDR1 is SGHRS and CDR2 is YFSETQ. CDR3 DNA: TGCGCCAGCAGCTGGCCTCGCACCGGGGAGCTGTTTTTT. It codes for CASSWPRTGELFF.

This clonotype was counted at least ten times. CDR3 coding DNA: TGCGCCAGCAGCTTTGGGACAGGGAAAGATACGCAGTATTTT. It yields the protein CASSFGTGKDTQYF. The rearrangement joins TRBV5-1 to TRBJ2-3; 9 bases are a match to TRBD1. The V gene's germline CDR1 is SGHRS and CDR2 YFSETQ. V trimming: 2 bases; J trimming: 5 bases; junction bases outside the gene matches: 3. CDR3 size: 14 residues.

There are a few counts of this clonotype. This rearrangement joins TRBV19 to TRBJ2-1; 10 nucleotides agree with TRBD2. The germline CDR1 and CDR2 sequences are LNHDA and SQIVND (reference sequence). The CDR3 has 15 amino acids. The J segment lost 8 bases and the V segment lost 3 bases, leaving 7 bases of the junction unmatched. Here the CDR3 DNA reads TGTGCCAGTAGTATTCGCCTAGCGGGAGACGATGAGCAGTTCTTC. This translates into CASSIRLAGDDEQFF.

The V and J genes are TRBV6-5 and TRBJ2-1, with D perhaps TRBD1 or TRBD2 (5 bases each). Germline V gene sequence: CDR1 MNHEY, CDR2 SVGAGI. With 0 bases removed from V and 10 bases from J, the gap between germline ends came to 10 bases. CDR3 length: 13 residues. The CDR3 spells CASSYSGVEEQFF. In DNA, the CDR3 is TGTGCCAGCAGTTACTCGGGGGTAGAGGAGCAGTTCTTC.

This clonotype was found a few times. The rearrangement links TRBV18 to TRBJ2-7, with 7 nucleotides matching TRBD2. V lost 1 base, J lost 5 bases, and 5 bases stayed unmatched. CDR1 is KGHSH and CDR2 is LQKENI in the germline V gene. The length of the CDR3 is 14 residues. CDR3 DNA: TGTGCCAGCTCACCACGGCTAGCGGACGACGAGCAGTACTTC. It translates to CASSPRLADDEQYF. Drawing the rest from reference TRBV18 and TRBJ2-7, the complete variable domain is NAGVMQNPRHLVRRRGQEARLRCSPMKGHSHVYWYRQLPEEGLKFMVYLQKENIIDESGMPKERFSAEFPKEGPSILRIQQVVRGDSAAYFCASSPRLADDEQYFGPGTRLTVT.

This clonotype was observed a few times. This chain connects TRBV5-1 to TRBJ2-3; D call uncertain. Looked up from germline, CDR1 is SGHRS and CDR2 is YFSETQ. The CDR3 has 14 residues. Deletions cut 2 bases from V and 2 bases from J, with 9 bases between. The CDR3 region is CASSLSGHTDTQYF. CDR3 DNA sequence: TGCGCCAGCAGCTTAAGTGGTCACACAGATACGCAGTATTTT.